This T cell receptor beta chain came from a study of cytomegalovirus exposure and HLA in healthy donors. This clone was seen just once. Measured with immunoSEQ multiplex PCR; TCRdb has only the in-frame clones, and not every one. The table shows under 200,000 clones, with about 89% occurring only once. This CDR3 is 17 amino acids long. The V gene lost 3 bases and the J gene lost 2 bases, with 17 bases spanning the gap. Germline CDR1 is MDHEN and CDR2 is SYDVKM. This clonotype was obtained from a young woman in good health and CMV-seropositive. Sequencing used PBMCs. The rearrangement links TRBV28 to TRBJ1-5; D uncertain. CDR3 sequence (DNA): TGTGCCAGCAGTTTTCGTGTACTAGGGAAGGGCAATCAGCCCCAGCATTTT. The encoded protein is CASSFRVLGKGNQPQHF.